Each of the 31 T cell receptor beta chains below was sequenced from the same sample in a study of T cells of healthy individuals. TCRdb re-derived calls from the 5' RACE reads in MiXCR, one entry per CDR3 protein. Among fewer than 90,000 distinct CDR3 sequences listed, approximately 5.4% were seen once. Every receptor here comes from a female donor in good health.

Ten or more counts support this clonotype. V is TRBV7-9 and J is TRBJ1-2; no clear D. V lost 1 base and J 4 bases, leaving 10 bases between the germline ends. CDR1 and CDR2 from the germline V gene are SEHNR and FQNEAQ (reference sequence). The CDR3 sequence is 14 residues long. The DNA of the CDR3 is TGTGCCAGCAGCTTAGAGGGAGCGGGCTATGGCTACACCTTC. It yields the protein CASSLEGAGYGYTF.

This clonotype was counted many times. The DNA for the CDR3 is TGTGCCAGCAGCCACGCCGGGGCAGATACGCAGTATTTT. Translated: CASSHAGADTQYF. This chain joins TRBV3-1 and TRBJ2-3, with TRBD2 as a possible D gene (5 bases). Germline V lookup: CDR1 LGHDT, CDR2 YNNKEL (reference sequence). The CDR3 is 13 amino acids. The V end was cut by 3 bases, the J end by 4 bases, with 8 bases between.

V gene TRBV7-2 combines with J gene TRBJ1-2, with D perhaps matching TRBD1 (5 bases). The CDR3 totals 16 residues. Germline loops: CDR1 SGHTA, CDR2 FQGNSA. The V and J ends lost 5 bases and 4 bases respectively, with 20 bases between them. The CDR3 sequence is CASSREGTKKLYGYTF. In DNA form, the CDR3 reads TGTGCCAGCAGCCGAGAAGGGACGAAAAAGCTCTATGGCTACACCTTC. Supplemented by reference TRBV7-2 and TRBJ1-2, the full variable domain reads GAGVSQSPSNKVTEKGKDVELRCDPISGHTALYWYRQSLGQGLEFLIYFQGNSAPDKSGLPSDRFSAERTGGSVSTLTIQRTQQEDSAVYLCASSREGTKKLYGYTFGSGTRLTVV.

This clonotype was recorded many times. The J gene is TRBJ2-5, the V gene TRBV6-2 or TRBV6-3, with 8 bases matching TRBD1. The CDR3 is 15 residues long. The germline CDR1 and CDR2 sequences are MNHEY and SVGEGT. V was clipped by 4 bases and J by 5 bases; unmatched bases: 9. CDR3 sequence reads: CASSSVRGLRETQYF. The CDR3 region has the DNA TGTGCCAGCAGTTCGGTCAGGGGGCTTCGGGAGACCCAGTACTTC.

This clonotype has a count of ten or more. The chain has TRBV12-3 or TRBV12-4 and TRBJ2-1; 7 nucleotides match TRBD2. The CDR3 is made up of 14 amino acids. V dropped 5 bases and J dropped 5; count of bases not matched to a gene: 6. The chain's CDR3 is CASSLALANNEQFF. The CDR3 bases are TGTGCCAGCAGTCTGGCACTAGCGAACAATGAGCAGTTCTTC.

This clonotype was seen ten or more times. The CDR3 region has the DNA TGTGCCTGGAGTGGGGGACAGGGACCCTACAATGAGCAGTTCTTC. This gives the protein CAWSGGQGPYNEQFF. The chain employs TRBV30 and TRBJ2-1; 9 nucleotides align to TRBD1. V lost 1 base and J lost 2; bases outside the gene matches: 3. CDR1 and CDR2 from the germline V gene are GTSNPN and SVGIG (reference sequence). The CDR3 sequence is 15 residues long.

This clonotype was found many times. V and J are TRBV24-1 and TRBJ2-1; 10 nucleotides match TRBD2. The germline gives CDR1 KGHDR, CDR2 SFDVKD. V lost 4 bases and J lost 7; bases outside the gene matches: 9. The CDR3 runs to 16 residues. Written as DNA, the CDR3 is TGTGCCACCAGTGAGGGTGGGAGCGGGAGGGGAAATGAGCAGTTCTTC. This translates into CATSEGGSGRGNEQFF.

The chain uses TRBV30 and TRBJ2-2; D is perhaps TRBD1 or TRBD2 (5 bases each). V was pared by 4 bases and J by 5 bases, with 17 bases between. CDR3 length: 15 residues. CDR1 and CDR2 (germline): GTSNPN, SVGIG (reference sequence). CDR3 sequence reads: CAWIPGRFRTGELFF. As DNA, the CDR3 is TGTGCCTGGATTCCAGGGAGATTTAGGACCGGGGAGCTGTTTTTT.

This clonotype has more than one count but fewer than ten. J is TRBJ2-6 and V is TRBV13; the match to TRBD1 covers 10 bases. The germline V gene has CDR1 PRHDT and CDR2 FYEKMQ (reference sequence). J lost 2 bases, V lost 6 bases, and 7 bases had no gene match. The CDR3 has 17 residues. CDR3 loop: CASSRDRGPAGANVLTF. The CDR3 nucleotides read TGTGCCAGCAGTCGCGACAGGGGGCCGGCTGGGGCCAACGTCCTGACTTTC.

CDR3 in DNA: TGTGCCACCAGCAGAGATCAGGGTTTGTCCGGAAACACCATATATTTT. Protein: CATSRDQGLSGNTIYF. V usage is TRBV15 and J usage is TRBJ1-3; a possible D gene is TRBD1 (5 bases). Looked up from germline, CDR1 is LNHNV and CDR2 is YYDKDF (reference sequence). V shed 0 bases and J shed 4 bases, with 13 bases lying between them. CDR3 length: 16 amino acids.

This clonotype occurred many times. CDR3 DNA sequence: TGTGCCAGCAGCTTGGGGACCGTGAACACCGGGGAGCTGTTTTTT. This codes for CASSLGTVNTGELFF. The rearrangement joins TRBV7-2 to TRBJ2-2; D may match TRBD1 or TRBD2 (5 bases each). V lost 3 bases to trimming and J lost 1 base, with 9 bases between them. Germline CDR1 is SGHTA and CDR2 is FQGNSA. This CDR3 has 15 amino acids.

Many counts were recorded for this clonotype. This chain connects TRBV2 to TRBJ1-1; 8 positions match TRBD1. Looked up from germline, CDR1 is SNHLY and CDR2 is FYNNEI. J lost 1 base, V lost 5 bases, and 6 bases had no gene match. The CDR3 has 15 amino acids. The CDR3 DNA is TGTGCCAGCAGTCCGGACAGGGCGAGGAACACTGAAGCTTTCTTT. Its protein product is CASSPDRARNTEAFF.

This clonotype was recorded many times. The chain employs TRBV14 and TRBJ2-1; possible D gene TRBD1, 6 bases. The V and J ends lost 3 bases and 0 bases respectively, with 15 bases between them. This CDR3 region has 17 residues. Germline lookup yields CDR1 SGHDN and CDR2 FVKESK. CDR3 in amino acids: CASSHDRMGSSYNEQFF. Here the CDR3 DNA reads TGTGCCAGCAGCCATGACAGGATGGGAAGCTCCTACAATGAGCAGTTCTTC.

This clonotype was counted many times. The chain links TRBV30 to TRBJ2-3; D not resolved. Trimming removed 2 bases from V and 5 bases from J, with 11 bases in between. The CDR3 runs to 13 residues. Germline lookup yields CDR1 GTSNPN and CDR2 SVGIG (reference sequence). CDR3 DNA: TGTGCCTGGAGTTTCGACGCCCAAGATACGCAGTATTTT. It translates to CAWSFDAQDTQYF.

This clonotype was detected many times. This chain links TRBV20-1 with TRBJ2-7; D gene unclear. V was clipped by 5 bases and J by 0 bases, with 11 bases between them. This CDR3 is 13 amino acids long. Looked up from germline, CDR1 is DFQATT and CDR2 is SNEGSKA (reference sequence). The DNA for the CDR3 is TGCAGTGCTGTCGACGGATCCTCCTACGAGCAGTACTTC. Protein product: CSAVDGSSYEQYF.

This clonotype has at least ten counts. This chain uses TRBV29-1 with TRBJ2-7; unclear D gene. The ends were cut back, 4 bases at V and 0 bases at J, with 13 bases in the middle. Germline V gene sequence: CDR1 SQVTM, CDR2 ANQGSEA. CDR3 length equals 14 residues. CDR3 in amino acids: CSVGRSTDSYEQYF. For the CDR3, the DNA is TGCAGCGTTGGCCGCTCTACTGACTCCTACGAGCAGTACTTC.

The V and J genes are TRBV5-1 and TRBJ1-1, with unresolved D. V was shortened by 6 bases and J by 0 bases, with 15 bases between the two germline ends. This CDR3 is built from 15 residues. CDR1 SGHRS and CDR2 YFSETQ come from the germline V gene. CDR3 amino acids: CASMVAGTMNTEAFF. The CDR3 bases are TGCGCCAGCATGGTAGCAGGAACAATGAACACTGAAGCTTTCTTT.

This clonotype was counted a few times. The rearrangement uses TRBV7-3 and TRBJ1-1, with 7 nucleotides matching TRBD1. After removal of 5 bases from V and 4 bases from J, the junction contained 4 bases not matched to a gene. The CDR3 is 13 residues long. The germline CDR1 and CDR2 sequences are SGHTA and FQGTGA. CDR3 protein: CASSLQGSTEAFF. The CDR3 bases are TGTGCCAGCAGCCTACAGGGGTCCACTGAAGCTTTCTTT.

The chain uses TRBV3-2 and TRBJ2-1; whether TRBD2, the table's D call, matches the DNA was not checked. TRBV3-2 is flagged as a pseudogene. The CDR3 totals 16 residues. The CDR3 region has the DNA TGTGCCAGCAGCCAAGATGAGGCTCTCCCCAACAATGAGCAGTTCTTC. This translates into CASSQDEALPNNEQFF.

Many counts were recorded for this clonotype. This chain uses TRBV6-5 with TRBJ2-4; no clear D. V was clipped by 4 bases and J by 5 bases, with 12 bases between them. Germline lookup yields CDR1 MNHEY and CDR2 SVGAGI. The CDR3 contains 14 residues. DNA of the CDR3: TGTGCCAGCAGTTCTCCCGGACGCCAAAACATTCAGTACTTC. Its protein is CASSSPGRQNIQYF.

The V and J genes are TRBV2 and TRBJ1-2, with D hard to call. The CDR3 consists of 15 residues. V shed 7 bases and J shed 4 bases, with 19 bases lying between them. CDR1 is SNHLY, CDR2 FYNNEI, per germline. The CDR3 DNA is TGTGCCAGCAATTACCCCGCGACGGACGTCTATGGCTACACCTTC. Its translation: CASNYPATDVYGYTF.

This clonotype has ten or more counts. The rearrangement uses TRBV6-6 and TRBJ1-1, with D unresolved. The CDR3 covers 13 residues. Trimming took 6 bases from V and 3 from J, leaving 11 bases between them. Looked up from germline, CDR1 is MNHNY and CDR2 is SVGAGI (reference sequence). CDR3 bases: TGTGCCAGCAGCTCAAGAACGGACACTGAAGCTTTCTTT. Translated, it gives CASSSRTDTEAFF.

There are many counts of this clonotype. The V gene is TRBV2, the J gene TRBJ1-1, with D tentatively TRBD1 (6 bases). V lost 1 base and J 1 base, leaving 10 bases between the germline ends. The CDR3 spans 15 residues. The germline CDR1 and CDR2 sequences are SNHLY and FYNNEI. CDR3 coding DNA: TGTGCCAGCAGTGAAGTCGACAGGAGGAACACTGAAGCTTTCTTT. This translates into CASSEVDRRNTEAFF.

The V and J genes are TRBV29-1 and TRBJ2-4; D is ambiguous. The CDR3 runs 11 residues. Per germline, CDR1 SQVTM and CDR2 ANQGSEA. The V end lost 6 bases, the J end lost 6 bases, and 9 bases lay between the germline ends. Here the CDR3 DNA reads TGCAGCGTCCACCTGACAAACATTCAGTACTTC. This gives the protein CSVHLTNIQYF.

This clonotype was recorded many times. The chain has TRBV4-1 and TRBJ2-5, with D unclear. The CDR3 loop spans 15 amino acids. With 8 bases removed from V and 1 base from J, the gap between germline ends came to 17 bases. CDR1 is MGHRA and CDR2 is YSYEKL in the germline V gene. CDR3 region: CASRSGLGVQETQYF. For the CDR3, the DNA is TGCGCCAGCCGCAGTGGGCTTGGGGTCCAAGAGACCCAGTACTTC.

V usage is TRBV19 and J usage is TRBJ1-5; TRBD1 aligns across 7 bases. The germline gives CDR1 LNHDA, CDR2 SQIVND (reference sequence). Germline trimming cut 9 bases from V and 3 bases from J; bases unmatched to any gene: 17. This CDR3 spans 17 amino acids. This CDR3 is CASHQPSTTGLNQPQHF. CDR3 bases: TGTGCCAGCCATCAACCCAGCACGACAGGGCTCAATCAGCCCCAGCATTTT.

This clonotype has a count of ten or more. The chain has TRBV28 and TRBJ2-7; D ambiguous. Germline V gene sequence: CDR1 MDHEN, CDR2 SYDVKM. This CDR3 is built from 14 residues. Trimming cost V 1 base and J 2 bases, with 9 bases left between them. CDR3 residues: CASSLSMLAYEQYF. CDR3 coding DNA: TGTGCCAGCAGTTTATCTATGTTGGCCTACGAGCAGTACTTC.

This clonotype was seen a few times. The chain uses TRBV6-5 and TRBJ1-2; unclear D gene. The CDR3 has 15 residues. Deletions cut 0 bases from V and 3 bases from J, with 11 bases between. Germline-derived CDR1 and CDR2 are MNHEY and SVGAGI. The CDR3 region is CASSYSKGSHYGYTF. The DNA for the CDR3 is TGTGCCAGCAGTTACTCGAAGGGAAGTCACTATGGCTACACCTTC.

The table lists this clonotype with a few counts. The chain employs TRBV7-2 and TRBJ2-7; D call uncertain. CDR1 and CDR2 from the germline V gene are SGHTA and FQGNSA. The length of the CDR3 is 14 residues. The germline V and J ends were trimmed by 5 bases and 3 bases, with 14 bases remaining between them. This CDR3 reads CASSPVDGGYEQYF. The CDR3 coding sequence is TGTGCCAGCAGCCCTGTAGATGGCGGCTACGAGCAGTACTTC.

V and J are TRBV19 and TRBJ2-6, with D tentatively TRBD1 or TRBD2 (5 bases each). CDR3 size: 14 residues. The V and J ends lost 7 bases and 2 bases respectively, with 9 bases between them. CDR1 is LNHDA, CDR2 SQIVND, per germline (reference sequence). CDR3 loop: CASTEGTGANVLTF. DNA for the CDR3: TGTGCCAGTACAGAGGGGACTGGGGCCAACGTCCTGACTTTC.

In its sample, this clonotype was seen many times. V usage is TRBV4-1 and J usage is TRBJ2-7; 9 bases are shared with TRBD1. J gave up 2 bases and V 1 base, and 9 bases lay outside the gene matches. This CDR3 contains 17 residues. The germline V gene encodes CDR1 MGHRA and CDR2 YSYEKL. CDR3 in amino acids: CASSQGATTGGAYEQYF. The DNA for the CDR3 is TGCGCCAGCAGCCAAGGTGCCACGACAGGGGGGGCCTACGAGCAGTACTTC.